The 7 T cell receptor beta chains below come from one sample, sequenced in a study of T cells in Graves' hyperthyroidism and ophthalmopathy. Amplification of TCR beta CDR3 regions used RNA as the template. The primer set for the first-round RT-PCR of the TCR CDR3 was HTBI. TCRdb recomputed calls from the multiplex PCR reads with MiXCR, one row per CDR3 protein. The repertoire holds approximately 370,000 distinct CDR3 sequences, with about 17% as singletons. Input material: blood. The receptors come from a woman aged 25 to 39 with Graves' hyperthyroidism that later progressed to Graves' ophthalmopathy.

In this sample, this clonotype turned up a few times. CDR3 in amino acids: CASSSEGLAGVYTQYF. CDR3 bases: TGTGCCAGCAGCTCTGAAGGACTAGCGGGAGTGTATACGCAGTATTTT. The chain combines TRBV5-4 with TRBJ2-3; 13 bases fit TRBD2. CDR3 length equals 16 residues. The V segment lost 3 bases and the J segment 7 bases; nucleotides outside the gene matches: 8. Germline V gene sequence: CDR1 SGHNT, CDR2 YYREEE (reference sequence).

The gene calls are TRBV9 and TRBJ2-7; the match to TRBD2 covers 8 bases. The germline V gene has CDR1 SGDLS and CDR2 YYNGEE. V lost 0 bases, J lost 0 bases, and 2 bases stayed unmatched. This CDR3 comprises 15 residues. CDR3 loop: CASSVGSGASYEQYF. In nucleotides, the CDR3 is TGTGCCAGCAGCGTAGGTAGCGGGGCCTCCTACGAGCAGTACTTC.

The rearrangement links TRBV7-9 to TRBJ2-5; D not certain. V was pared by 5 bases and J by 5 bases, with 15 bases between. Germline CDR1 and CDR2: SEHNR and FQNEAQ (reference sequence). CDR3 length: 14 amino acids. In nucleotides, the CDR3 is TGTGCCAGCAGCCCTGGGGAAGGGCTTGAGACCCAGTACTTC. It codes for CASSPGEGLETQYF.

V and J are TRBV7-9 and TRBJ1-6; weak D call: TRBD1 (5 bases). This CDR3 has 13 amino acids. V was clipped by 8 bases and J by 5 bases, with 10 bases between them. Looked up from germline, CDR1 is SEHNR and CDR2 is FQNEAQ (reference sequence). CDR3 protein: CASVETDNSPLHF. CDR3 nucleotides: TGTGCCAGCGTGGAGACAGATAATTCACCCCTCCACTTT.

The chain recombines TRBV4-1 with TRBJ1-1, with TRBD1 matching 7 bases. The junction had 12 bases not matched to a gene; V was cut back by 2 bases and J by 6 bases. The CDR3 has 16 amino acids. Germline V gene data show CDR1 as MGHRA and CDR2 as YSYEKL. DNA for the CDR3: TGCGCCAGCAGCCAAAAAACCTTGACAGGGTTCGCTGAAGCTTTCTTT. Protein: CASSQKTLTGFAEAFF.

The chain combines TRBV5-4 with TRBJ1-3, with D unclear. Germline V gives CDR1 SGHNT, CDR2 YYREEE (reference sequence). This CDR3 has 16 residues. Trimming stripped 0 bases from V and 4 bases from J, with 14 bases between. The DNA for the CDR3 is TGTGCCAGCAGCTTGGATGTCTCCTTAGCCGGAAACACCATATATTTT. Translation: CASSLDVSLAGNTIYF.

Ten or more counts support this clonotype. This chain connects TRBV19 to TRBJ1-2; D may be TRBD1 (5 bases). CDR3 size: 15 residues. V gave up 6 bases and J gave up 3 bases, with 17 bases separating them. From germline, CDR1 is LNHDA and CDR2 SQIVND (reference sequence). CDR3 in DNA: TGTGCCAGTAGCGAGAGACCCGGGACCCACTATGGCTACACCTTC. It translates to CASSERPGTHYGYTF. Variable domain in full (rest from reference TRBV19 and TRBJ1-2): DGGITQSPKYLFRKEGQNVTLSCEQNLNHDAMYWYRQDPGQGLRLIYYSQIVNDFQKGDIAEGYSVSREKKESFPLTVTSAQKNPTAFYLCASSERPGTHYGYTFGSGTRLTVV.